The present T cell receptor beta chain was sequenced within a study of response to subunit inactivated influenza vaccine. Study observations and caveats: Authors suggested few new T cells are recruited by each seasonal influenza vaccination.

Regarding this clonotype: As yet, its antigen is unknown.

TCRdb reprocessed the RT-PCR reads with MiXCR, giving one entry per CDR3 protein. The table includes around 750,000 distinct CDR3 sequences, 20% to 25% detected once. The sample in question was PBMCs from blood, obtained roughly 5 days after vaccination. This TCR was sampled from a man aged 50-59 years who received an inactivated influenza vaccine.

CDR3 loop: CASSWGTGSSYEQYF. The CDR3 nucleotides read TGCGCCAGCAGCTGGGGGACAGGGAGCTCCTACGAGCAGTACTTC. The chain links TRBV5-1 to TRBJ2-7; TRBD1 agrees at 9 bases. The CDR3 covers 15 residues. Germline V CDR1 and CDR2: SGHRS, YFSETQ. Unmatched junction bases numbered 4, after V lost 3 bases and J lost 0 bases.